The 30 T cell receptor beta chains reported below all come from one sample, sequenced in a study of post-analysis software for immune sequencing data. Whole-study results and caveats: Included in a set of roughly five TRBV segments more frequent in patients than controls were TRBV5-6, TRBV5-1 and TRBV20-1.

For these TCRs, the target antigens are not known. Prepared TCR beta cDNA libraries contained unique molecular identifiers. TCRdb passed the PCR reads through MiXCR, listing each CDR3 protein once. This sample has hundreds of thousands of distinct CDR3 sequences, with 44% found just once. The sample comprised blood. The receptors here all came from a girl aged 10 to 17 with multiple sclerosis.

Note on this clonotype: One end of the junction does not line up with germline, which may come from a read error. The chain combines TRBV6-1 with TRBJ1-2; 8 bases are a match to TRBD1. The CDR3 loop spans 14 amino acids. Germline loops: CDR1 MNHNS, CDR2 SASEGT. The DNA of the CDR3 is TGTGCCAGCAATGAAGGACAGGGATGGTATGGCTACACCTTC. It yields the protein CASNEGQGWYGYTF.

In its sample, this clonotype was seen a few times. V is TRBV4-1 and J is TRBJ2-7; 8 bases line up with TRBD1. V shed 2 bases, J shed 0 bases, and the junction held 6 bases outside the gene matches. The CDR3 is made up of 16 amino acids. Germline lookup yields CDR1 MGHRA and CDR2 YSYEKL. As DNA, the CDR3 is TGCGCCAGCAGCCAATCAGACAGGGGACTCTCCTACGAGCAGTACTTC. Residues: CASSQSDRGLSYEQYF.

The rearrangement uses TRBV24-1 and TRBJ2-1; D unclear. V shed 1 base and J shed 13 bases, with 10 bases lying between them. This CDR3 has 12 amino acids. Per germline, CDR1 KGHDR and CDR2 SFDVKD. In DNA, the CDR3 is TGTGCCACCAGTGATTTTGGGGATCCTCAGTTCTTC. Its protein is CATSDFGDPQFF.

This clonotype occurred a few times. This rearrangement joins TRBV25-1 to TRBJ1-1, with D perhaps TRBD1 (6 bases). Germline V lookup: CDR1 MGHDK, CDR2 SYGVNS. The CDR3 spans 15 residues. V was trimmed by 1 base and J by 1 base, leaving 10 bases between them. DNA of the CDR3: TGTGCCAGCAGTGAATTGAAGGGGGGGAACACTGAAGCTTTCTTT. As protein: CASSELKGGNTEAFF.

The chain links TRBV6-6 to TRBJ2-3, with 8 bases lining up with TRBD2. The CDR3 sequence is 17 residues long. V was pared by 6 bases and J by 0 bases, with 11 bases of the junction left unmatched. Germline lookup yields CDR1 MNHNY and CDR2 SVGAGI (reference sequence). CDR3 sequence reads: CASSLLTSGPSTDTQYF. CDR3 nucleotides: TGTGCCAGCAGCTTACTTACTAGCGGCCCTAGCACAGATACGCAGTATTTT.

The rearrangement uses TRBV20-1 and TRBJ2-5; TRBD2 aligns across 10 bases. Germline V gene data show CDR1 as DFQATT and CDR2 as SNEGSKA (reference sequence). This CDR3 is built from 15 residues. Unmatched junction bases numbered 11, after V lost 6 bases and J lost 4 bases. The CDR3: CSAQPTSGARETQYF. Written as DNA, the CDR3 is TGCAGTGCACAACCTACTAGCGGGGCCCGAGAGACCCAGTACTTC.

This chain uses TRBV12-3 or TRBV12-4 with TRBJ2-7, with D perhaps matching TRBD2 (5 bases). V lost 2 bases and J lost 2, with 10 bases in between. The CDR3 covers 14 residues. This CDR3 reads CASSLTPGTYEQYF. The CDR3 region has the DNA TGTGCCAGCAGTTTAACTCCGGGAACCTACGAGCAGTACTTC.

The gene calls are TRBV5-1 and TRBJ2-3; no clear D. Looked up from germline, CDR1 is SGHRS and CDR2 is YFSETQ. Trimming removed 4 bases at V and 1 base at J, with 19 bases between. The CDR3 totals 17 residues. CDR3 bases: TGCGCCAGCAGCACCTCAACCCATCGCGGAGGCACAGATACGCAGTATTTT. Protein sequence: CASSTSTHRGGTDTQYF.

This clonotype showed up just a few times. J is TRBJ1-5 and V is TRBV6-6, with 8 bases aligning to TRBD1. Looked up from germline, CDR1 is MNHNY and CDR2 is SVGAGI (reference sequence). The V gene end was trimmed by 7 bases and the J gene end by 7 bases; junction bases not matched to a gene: 12. CDR3 size: 15 residues. CDR3 in DNA: TGTGCCAGCACTACGGGACAGGCTCGGAAACAGCCCCAGCATTTT. This gives the protein CASTTGQARKQPQHF.

V gene TRBV10-3 combines with J gene TRBJ2-5; D is perhaps TRBD2 (5 bases). CDR1 ENHRY and CDR2 SYGVKD come from the germline V gene. Between the trimmed V and J ends, which lost 2 bases and 2 bases, there was a span of 6 bases. The CDR3 covers 13 residues. The CDR3 spells CAISEREQETQYF. The CDR3 DNA reads TGTGCCATCAGTGAGAGGGAGCAAGAGACCCAGTACTTC.

This chain connects TRBV5-1 to TRBJ2-1, with 10 bases fitting TRBD2. Germline assignment: CDR1 SGHRS and CDR2 YFSETQ. CDR3 length: 20 amino acids. With V trimmed by 4 bases and J by 4 bases, 20 bases remained unmatched. Here the CDR3 reads CASSINVSPASGSRYNEQFF. CDR3 bases: TGCGCCAGCAGCATCAATGTCTCGCCCGCTAGCGGGAGTCGATACAATGAGCAGTTCTTC. Filled out from reference TRBV5-1 and TRBJ2-1, the complete variable domain reads KAGVTQTPRYLIKTRGQQVTLSCSPISGHRSVSWYQQTPGQGLQFLFEYFSETQRNKGNFPGRFSGRQFSNSRSEMNVSTLELGDSALYLCASSINVSPASGSRYNEQFFGPGTRLTVL.

About this clonotype itself: One junction end does not reproduce the germline sequence, and a read error may be involved. CDR3 residues: CASSERESGANVRTF. CDR3 bases: TGCGCGAGCAGTGAGAGGGAGTCTGGGGCCAACGTCCGGACTTTC. This chain uses TRBV10-2 with TRBJ2-6; D possibly matches TRBD1 or TRBD2 (5 bases each). Germline CDR1 is WSHSY and CDR2 is SAAADI. This CDR3 has 15 residues.

This clonotype was counted a single time. V gene TRBV7-8 combines with J gene TRBJ1-2; 7 bases agree with TRBD1. V lost 1 base, J lost 3 bases, and 14 bases stayed unmatched. The CDR3 length is 18 residues. Germline V gives CDR1 SGHVS, CDR2 FQNEAQ. CDR3 bases: TGTGCCAGCAGCTTAGTTGAGTTAGGAGGGGGCGCGTACTATGGCTACACCTTC. Residues: CASSLVELGGGAYYGYTF.

This chain joins TRBV7-6 and TRBJ2-5; the match to TRBD2 covers 7 bases. The CDR3 totals 14 residues. The V segment lost 3 bases and the J segment 11 bases; nucleotides outside the gene matches: 12. Germline loops: CDR1 SGHVS, CDR2 FNYEAQ. CDR3 coding DNA: TGTGCCAGCAGCTTGGAGGGAGGGCCGCGGGAGCAGTACTTC. This gives the protein CASSLEGGPREQYF.

V usage is TRBV7-2 and J usage is TRBJ1-1; no firm D call. The CDR3 is made up of 13 amino acids. Per the germline V gene, CDR1 is SGHTA and CDR2 is FQGNSA. V was pared by 4 bases and J by 7 bases, with 13 bases between. The CDR3 DNA reads TGTGCCAGCAGCTCCGGGAGAGAGCGTGAAGCTTTCTTT. Translating gives CASSSGREREAFF.

The chain carries TRBV12-3 or TRBV12-4 and TRBJ1-2, with D perhaps matching TRBD1 (5 bases). This CDR3 comprises 13 residues. Trimming removed 6 bases from V and 5 bases from J, with 13 bases in between. The CDR3 protein is CASSQTDRYGYTF. The CDR3 DNA reads as TGTGCCAGCAGCCAAACCGACAGATATGGCTACACCTTC.

The chain combines TRBV25-1 with TRBJ2-7; 8 nucleotides line up with TRBD2. The J segment lost 2 bases and the V segment lost 3 bases, leaving 9 bases of the junction unmatched. The CDR3 is 16 residues long. The germline gives CDR1 MGHDK, CDR2 SYGVNS. CDR3 in amino acids: CASSETSSGLTYEQYF. The CDR3 nucleotides are TGTGCCAGCAGTGAGACGTCTAGCGGGCTTACCTACGAGCAGTACTTC.

V is TRBV11-3 and J is TRBJ2-1; D may match TRBD1 or TRBD2 (6 bases each). V gave up 2 bases and J gave up 4 bases, with 12 bases separating them. Germline CDR1 and CDR2: SGHNT and YENEEA. The CDR3 is 15 amino acids. The DNA of the CDR3 is TGTGCCAGCAGCTTAATGGGGGGCCCTTACAATGAGCAGTTCTTC. Translated: CASSLMGGPYNEQFF.

The chain joins TRBV20-1 to TRBJ2-3; TRBD2 agrees at 10 bases. The CDR3 covers 14 residues. V lost 5 bases, J lost 3 bases, and 5 bases stayed unmatched. Germline V CDR1 and CDR2: DFQATT, SNEGSKA (reference sequence). CDR3: CSAAGTSETDTQYF. The DNA for the CDR3 is TGCAGTGCTGCCGGGACTAGCGAGACAGATACGCAGTATTTT.

This clonotype was seen only a few times. The chain carries TRBV29-1 and TRBJ2-7, with 7 bases identical to TRBD1. The CDR3 covers 13 residues. V lost 6 bases and J lost 2; bases outside the gene matches: 7. CDR1 is SQVTM, CDR2 ANQGSEA, per germline. The CDR3 is CSVGTAAPYEQYF. DNA of the CDR3: TGCAGCGTGGGGACAGCGGCCCCCTACGAGCAGTACTTC.

The chain uses TRBV12-3 or TRBV12-4 and TRBJ2-7; TRBD2 might be the D (6 bases). The CDR3 totals 15 residues. With 1 base removed from V and 7 bases from J, the gap between germline ends came to 17 bases. Here the CDR3 DNA reads TGTGCCAGCAGTTTAGTGGGACTCCGTCTGATGGAGCAGTACTTC. It yields the protein CASSLVGLRLMEQYF.

This clonotype was seen ten or more times. The chain combines TRBV20-1 with TRBJ1-2; TRBD1 is a possible D gene (5 bases). V was cut by 4 bases and J by 5 bases, with 17 bases left in between. Germline CDR1 and CDR2: DFQATT and SNEGSKA (reference sequence). The length of the CDR3 is 14 residues. CDR3 protein: CSANNGDGPYGYTF. The CDR3 DNA reads TGCAGTGCTAATAATGGGGACGGTCCGTATGGCTACACCTTC.

The gene calls are TRBV7-8 and TRBJ2-1; the D gene could be TRBD1 or TRBD2 (5 bases each). The germline CDR1 and CDR2 sequences are SGHVS and FQNEAQ. Between the trimmed V and J ends, which lost 3 bases and 9 bases, there was a span of 18 bases. There are 15 residues in the CDR3. The CDR3 region is CASSFPKSSGGEQFF. In DNA, the CDR3 is TGTGCCAGCAGCTTTCCGAAGTCCTCTGGGGGTGAGCAGTTCTTC.

The rearrangement links TRBV20-1 to TRBJ2-5; D is perhaps TRBD1 (6 bases). V was shortened by 3 bases and J by 2 bases, with 13 bases between the two germline ends. Germline CDR1 is DFQATT and CDR2 is SNEGSKA (reference sequence). This CDR3 is 14 amino acids long. CDR3 sequence: CSASRGQKQETQYF. The CDR3 DNA reads TGCAGTGCTAGTAGAGGACAGAAGCAAGAGACCCAGTACTTC.

This sequence joins TRBV7-6 and TRBJ1-2; the D gene is possibly TRBD1 (5 bases). Germline-derived CDR1 and CDR2 are SGHVS and FNYEAQ. CDR3 length: 15 residues. The ends were cut back, 5 bases at V and 3 bases at J, with 16 bases in the middle. CDR3 in DNA: TGTGCCAGCAGCCCCACCCAGGGTTTTGACTATGGCTACACCTTC. This encodes CASSPTQGFDYGYTF.

This clonotype was counted between two and nine times. The chain uses TRBV12-3 or TRBV12-4 and TRBJ1-6; the D is unclear. Trimming pared 5 bases from V and 3 bases from J, leaving 8 bases between. The CDR3 extends over 14 amino acids. DNA for the CDR3: TGTGCCAGCAGTCTCAGATACTATAATTCACCCCTCCACTTT. It yields the protein CASSLRYYNSPLHF.

The genes are TRBV11-2 and TRBJ2-2; 14 bases are a match to TRBD2. CDR1 and CDR2 from the germline V gene are SGHAT and FQNNGV. CDR3 length: 17 residues. J was trimmed by 4 bases and V by 7 bases; bases with no gene match: 8. CDR3 nucleotide sequence: TGTGCCAGCAACGGACTAGCGGGGGGCGGTAGCACCGGGGAGCTGTTTTTT. Amino acids: CASNGLAGGGSTGELFF.

The chain links TRBV7-2 to TRBJ2-7; 15 bases align to TRBD2. CDR3 length equals 15 residues. Germline V gene lookup returns CDR1 SGHTA and CDR2 FQGNSA. J was trimmed by 7 bases and V by 8 bases; bases with no gene match: 9. The CDR3 loop is CASGWTSGGAMEQYF. Written as DNA, the CDR3 is TGTGCCAGCGGATGGACTAGCGGGGGGGCGATGGAGCAGTACTTC.

This clonotype came up a few times. The chain recombines TRBV6-1 with TRBJ1-2; a possible D gene is TRBD1 (5 bases). The germline CDR1 and CDR2 sequences are MNHNS and SASEGT. Trimming shortened V by 6 bases and J by 5 bases, and 10 bases separated the two germline ends. This CDR3 comprises 12 residues. The CDR3 here is CASSSGRYGYTF. The CDR3 DNA follows: TGTGCCAGCAGCTCGGGACGTTATGGCTACACCTTC.

This clonotype came up a few times. V is TRBV20-1 and J is TRBJ2-3; the D call may be TRBD1 or TRBD2 (5 bases each). V gave up 6 bases and J gave up 2 bases, with 21 bases separating them. Looked up from germline, CDR1 is DFQATT and CDR2 is SNEGSKA (reference sequence). The CDR3 runs 16 residues. The CDR3 protein is CSAKGIRTSITDTQYF. CDR3 nucleotides: TGCAGTGCCAAGGGGATTCGGACTTCAATCACAGATACGCAGTATTTT.